Listed here are 8 T cell receptor beta chains from one sample, sequenced in a study of metastatic and nonmetastatic thyroid tumors. Via MiXCR, TCRdb re-called the PCR reads. Of 30,000 to 40,000 clones listed, 30% to 40% were seen once; the top ten hold about 16%. Thyroid surgery was performed in patients who had received no treatment beforehand. Sequencing was done on a sample of tumor tissue. The receptors derive from a female donor with papillary thyroid cancer or a benign thyroid nodule (not recorded which). Some clones in this sample may be carry-over from other donors' samples.

This clone was seen only a few times. The chain recombines TRBV28 with TRBJ2-3, with a weak D call TRBD2 (5 bases). V shed 3 bases and J shed 1 base, with 11 bases lying between them. The CDR3 runs 15 residues. Germline-derived CDR1 and CDR2 are MDHEN and SYDVKM. This CDR3 is CASSLSAECTDTQYF. CDR3 bases: TGTGCCAGCAGTTTGTCAGCGGAATGCACAGATACGCAGTATTTT.

J is TRBJ1-1 and V is TRBV27; no definite D call. The germline CDR1 and CDR2 sequences are MNHEY and SMNVEV (reference sequence). The CDR3 loop spans 13 amino acids. The V and J ends lost 3 bases and 3 bases respectively, with 8 bases between them. This CDR3 is CASSLYWDTEAFF. For the CDR3, the DNA is TGTGCCAGCAGTTTGTATTGGGACACTGAAGCTTTCTTT.

This rearrangement joins TRBV28 to TRBJ1-2; D remains unclear. This CDR3 comprises 13 residues. Germline-derived CDR1 and CDR2 are MDHEN and SYDVKM. Trimming took off 3 bases at V and 5 bases at J, with 10 bases between the two ends. The CDR3 loop is CASSFGVGYGYTF. Written as DNA, the CDR3 is TGTGCCAGCAGTTTCGGGGTGGGGTATGGCTACACCTTC.

The chain combines TRBV28 with TRBJ2-3; a weak D match, TRBD1 (6 bases). Trimming removed 6 bases from V and 0 bases from J, with 10 bases in between. CDR3 length equals 14 residues. Per germline, CDR1 MDHEN and CDR2 SYDVKM. The CDR3 protein is CASSSGVSTDTQYF. The CDR3, as DNA: TGTGCCAGCAGCTCAGGGGTAAGCACAGATACGCAGTATTTT.

The genes are TRBV28 and TRBJ2-7; 9 bases are shared with TRBD2. After removal of 1 base from V and 3 bases from J, the junction contained 13 bases not matched to a gene. There are 18 residues in the CDR3. Germline V gene data show CDR1 as MDHEN and CDR2 as SYDVKM. CDR3 sequence: CASSLLLGLAREGYEQYF. As DNA, the CDR3 is TGTGCCAGCAGTTTATTACTGGGACTAGCAAGAGAGGGCTACGAGCAGTACTTC. The full variable domain, with the rest looked up from reference TRBV28 and TRBJ2-7, is DVKVTQSSRYLVKRTGEKVFLECVQDMDHENMFWYRQDPGLGLRLIYFSYDVKMKEKGDIPEGYSVSREKKERFSLILESASTNQTSMYLCASSLLLGLAREGYEQYFGPGTRLTVT.

The gene calls are TRBV18 and TRBJ2-3; D is unclear. Germline assignment: CDR1 KGHSH and CDR2 LQKENI. The V and J ends lost 0 bases and 4 bases respectively, with 5 bases between them. The CDR3 length is 13 residues. The CDR3 DNA sequence: TGTGCCAGCTCACCACCGATAGCAGATACGCAGTATTTT. Residues: CASSPPIADTQYF.

The CDR3 nucleotides are TGTGCCAGCAGCTTAATCAGGGGAACCGGGGAGCTGTTTTTT. This encodes CASSLIRGTGELFF. The chain carries TRBV13 and TRBJ2-2, with D perhaps TRBD1 (6 bases). Per germline, CDR1 PRHDT and CDR2 FYEKMQ (reference sequence). Between the trimmed V and J ends, which lost 2 bases and 5 bases, there was a span of 9 bases. This CDR3 is 14 amino acids long. The whole variable domain, remainder taken from reference TRBV13 and TRBJ2-2, is AAGVIQSPRHLIKEKRETATLKCYPIPRHDTVYWYQQGPGQDPQFLISFYEKMQSDKGSIPDRFSAQQFSDYHSELNMSSLELGDSALYFCASSLIRGTGELFFGEGSRLTVL.

V gene TRBV11-2 combines with J gene TRBJ2-1, with 8 nucleotides matching TRBD2. The CDR3 loop spans 16 amino acids. In germline, CDR1 is SGHAT, CDR2 FQNNGV. Losses at the gene ends were 4 bases for V and 6 bases for J; bases not matched to a gene: 11. Here the CDR3 DNA reads TGTGCCAGCAGCTCCGGGGGACTAGTTACGCCCAATGAGCAGTTCTTC. Protein: CASSSGGLVTPNEQFF.